This TCR beta chain was recovered during a study of CD8 T cell repertoires and HIV-1 epitope variants (dated by TCRdb to about 2020). For context, the study as a whole: Twenty-five peptides representing autologous and known Gag and Nef epitope variants were each used to stimulate T cells in separate culture wells. A CMV, EBV and flu peptide pool, the Ebola AY9 epitope as negative control, and a no-peptide well were included as control conditions. Tested epitopes included three Gag epitope families and Nef HW9 and YT9. T cells were enriched with the EasySep Human T Cell Enrichment Kit and co-cultured with equal numbers of autologous T cell-negative cells as antigen-presenting cells. The cultures were grown for roughly ten days in IMDM with gentamicin, and half of the media was changed on days 3 and 7 with IL-2, IL-7 and IL-15 added. A 1M T cell aliquot was kept as an uncultured baseline condition, separate from the roughly 76 T cell cultures. Running each culture condition in triplicate, except for one peptide done in duplicate, gave a total of around 90 T cell cultures. General study outcomes and caveats: Of the nine antigen-specific TCR beta clonotypes identified, five to seven appeared cross-reactive for autologous or known escape epitope variants. Roughly five clonotypes recognized the Nef KF9 family and one clonotype recognized the HW9 family, while no responses to the TAALDMSHF plasma variant were seen. Only TCR beta chains were identified by the assay, and proliferation to antigen, not T cell function or cytokine profile, was indicated.

Sequencing of TCR beta CDR3 regions was performed at survey depth on the immunoSEQ platform. The QIAamp DNA micro kit was used to extract genomic DNA from every cultured and uncultured CD8+ T cell population. From the authors' description of their analysis: Samples with fewer than 5,000 productive reads were excluded, resulting in the removal of about 6% of the roughly 80 HIV peptide-stimulated cultures. Sequences were trimmed to CDR3 by a MANAFEST web app, and nonproductive sequences, CDR3s under 5 amino acids, and sequences not starting with C or ending with F/W were removed. For a clonotype to count as antigen-specific, the clonotype had to expand relative to the no-peptide control in at least 2 of 3 replicates at FDR 0.01, and only within one epitope family. In addition, a specific clonotype needed a frequency at least fivefold higher than in wells stimulated with peptides from other epitope families. In TCRdb, the immuneACCESS table is reduced to in-frame sequences with V and J assigned. These tables do not hold every clone; where another copy was compared, an unresolved V gene accounts for under half, and the others remain unexplained. V and J calls and clone size follow that table, whereas D and trimming were derived from the DNA. For this sample the table gives about 4,300 clones, of which 50% to 70% were detected only once. The ten largest clones add up to approximately 43% of the sample.

As regards this clone: It has no known antigen specificity. Base qualities are not recorded, but no much larger clone differs from it by a single base.

The EasySep Human CD8+ T Cell Enrichment Kit was used on day 10 to isolate CD8+ T cells from every culture. Inclusive of the bounding cysteine and phenylalanine, the CDR3 is 15 residues long. The only DNA kept is the CDR3, 45 bases in frame from the first base. The CDR1 and CDR2 encoded by the germline V gene are MGHDK and SYGVNS. Relative to germline, V is 1 base shorter and J is 1 base shorter, with 10 bases between their ends. This TCR was sampled from a male donor with HIV. The chain links TRBV25-1 with TRBJ2-5, with no D gene named confidently. The sequencing sample was made of cultured CD8+ T cells derived from PBMCs. The DNA reads TGTGCCAGCAGTGAATTGGGCAACACCCAAGAGACCCAGTACTTC. Its product reads: CASSELGNTQETQYF.